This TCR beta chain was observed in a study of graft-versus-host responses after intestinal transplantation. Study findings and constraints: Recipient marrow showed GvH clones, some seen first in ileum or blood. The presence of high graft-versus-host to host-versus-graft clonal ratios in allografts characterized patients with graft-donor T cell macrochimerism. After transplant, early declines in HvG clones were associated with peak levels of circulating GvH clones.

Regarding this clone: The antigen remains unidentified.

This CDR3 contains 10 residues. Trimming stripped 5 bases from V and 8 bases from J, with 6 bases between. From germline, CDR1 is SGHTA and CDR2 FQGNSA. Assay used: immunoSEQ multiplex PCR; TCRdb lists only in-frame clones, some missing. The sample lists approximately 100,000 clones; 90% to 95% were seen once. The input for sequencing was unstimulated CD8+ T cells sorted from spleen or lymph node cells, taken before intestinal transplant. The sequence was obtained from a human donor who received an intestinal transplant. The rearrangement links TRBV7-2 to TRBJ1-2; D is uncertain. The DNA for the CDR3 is TGTGCCAGCAGCCCCAGCGGCTACACCTTC. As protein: CASSPSGYTF.